This TCR beta chain was identified during a study of cytomegalovirus exposure and HLA in healthy donors. Study-wide results and limits: Among TCR beta chains, those listed as cytomegalovirus-associated numbered over 150.

Worth noting for this clone: Its target is not known.

The ends lost 3 bases at V and 3 bases at J; junction bases unmatched: 4. Germline CDR1 is SGHAT and CDR2 is FQNNGV. CDR3 size: 15 residues. Use of 60 Vbeta and 13 Jbeta primers characterized the PCR. The data were produced by immunoSEQ multiplex PCR, yet TCRdb's version contains in-frame clones alone and is incomplete. In all, the sample yields some 120,000 clones. The source material was PBMCs. This sequence joins TRBV11-2 and TRBJ2-7; TRBD1 matches 11 bases. The receptor comes from a man between 18 and 29 years old in good health and CMV-seronegative. The CDR3 DNA reads as TGTGCCAGCAGCTTGGGGACAGGGGGGATCTACGAGCAGTACTTC. Amino acids: CASSLGTGGIYEQYF. The whole variable domain, filled in from reference TRBV11-2 and TRBJ2-7, reads EAGVAQSPRYKIIEKRQSVAFWCNPISGHATLYWYQQILGQGPKLLIQFQNNGVVDDSQLPKDRFSAERLKGVDSTLKIQPAKLEDSAVYLCASSLGTGGIYEQYFGPGTRLTVT.